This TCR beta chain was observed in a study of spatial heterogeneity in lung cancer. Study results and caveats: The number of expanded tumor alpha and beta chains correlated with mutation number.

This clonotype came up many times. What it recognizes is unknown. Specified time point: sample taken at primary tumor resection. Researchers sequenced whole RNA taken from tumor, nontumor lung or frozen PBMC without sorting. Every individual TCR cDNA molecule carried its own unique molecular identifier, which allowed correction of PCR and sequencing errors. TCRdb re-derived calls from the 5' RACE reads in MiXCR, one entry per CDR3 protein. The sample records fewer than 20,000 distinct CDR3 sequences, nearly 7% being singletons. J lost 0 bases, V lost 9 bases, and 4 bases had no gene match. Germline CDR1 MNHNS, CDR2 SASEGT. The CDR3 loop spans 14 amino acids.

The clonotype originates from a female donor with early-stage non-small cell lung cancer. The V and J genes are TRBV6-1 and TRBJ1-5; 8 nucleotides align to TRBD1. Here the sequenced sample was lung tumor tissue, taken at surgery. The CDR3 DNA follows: TGTGCCAGTTCGGACAGGGCTAGCAATCAGCCCCAGCATTTT. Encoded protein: CASSDRASNQPQHF.